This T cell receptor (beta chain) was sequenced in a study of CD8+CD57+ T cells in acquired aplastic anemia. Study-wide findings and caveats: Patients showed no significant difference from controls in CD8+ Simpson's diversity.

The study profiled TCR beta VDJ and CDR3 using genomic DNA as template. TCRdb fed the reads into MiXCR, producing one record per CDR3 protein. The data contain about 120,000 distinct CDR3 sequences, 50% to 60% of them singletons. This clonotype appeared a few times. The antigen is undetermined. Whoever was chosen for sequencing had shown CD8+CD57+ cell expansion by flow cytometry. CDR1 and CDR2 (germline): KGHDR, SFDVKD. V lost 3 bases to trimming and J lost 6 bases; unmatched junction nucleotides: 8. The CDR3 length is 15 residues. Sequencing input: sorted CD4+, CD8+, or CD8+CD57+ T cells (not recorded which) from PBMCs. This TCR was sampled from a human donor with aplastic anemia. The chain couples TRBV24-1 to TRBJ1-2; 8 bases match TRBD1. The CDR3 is CATSDPPTGANGYTF. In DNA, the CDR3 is TGTGCCACCAGTGATCCACCGACAGGGGCGAATGGCTACACCTTC.